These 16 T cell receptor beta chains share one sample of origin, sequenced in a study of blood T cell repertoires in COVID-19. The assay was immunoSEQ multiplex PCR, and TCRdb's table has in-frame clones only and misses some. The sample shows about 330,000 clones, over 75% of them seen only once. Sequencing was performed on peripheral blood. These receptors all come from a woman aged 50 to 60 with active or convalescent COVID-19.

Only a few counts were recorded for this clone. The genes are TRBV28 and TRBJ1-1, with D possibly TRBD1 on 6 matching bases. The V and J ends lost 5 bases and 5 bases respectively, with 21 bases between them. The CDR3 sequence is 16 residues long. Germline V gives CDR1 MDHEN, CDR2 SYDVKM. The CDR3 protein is CASSAPGGALRTEAFF. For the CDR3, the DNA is TGTGCCAGCAGTGCTCCGGGGGGCGCGTTGAGGACTGAAGCTTTCTTT.

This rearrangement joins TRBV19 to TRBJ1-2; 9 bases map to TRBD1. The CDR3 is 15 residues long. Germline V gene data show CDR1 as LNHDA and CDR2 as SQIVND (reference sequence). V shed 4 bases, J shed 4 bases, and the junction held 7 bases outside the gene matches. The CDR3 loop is CASSTRGTGSYGYTF. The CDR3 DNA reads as TGTGCCAGTAGTACCCGAGGGACAGGGAGCTATGGCTACACCTTC.

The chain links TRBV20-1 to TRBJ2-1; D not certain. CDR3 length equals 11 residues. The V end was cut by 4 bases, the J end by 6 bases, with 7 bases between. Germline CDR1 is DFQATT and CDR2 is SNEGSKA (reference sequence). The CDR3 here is CSANTLNEQFF. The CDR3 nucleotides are TGCAGTGCTAATACTCTCAATGAGCAGTTCTTC.

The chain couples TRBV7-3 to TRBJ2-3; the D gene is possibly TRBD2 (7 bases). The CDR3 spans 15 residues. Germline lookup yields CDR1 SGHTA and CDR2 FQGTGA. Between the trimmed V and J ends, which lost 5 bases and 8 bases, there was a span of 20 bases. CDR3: CASSPRGGPPPTQYF. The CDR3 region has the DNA TGTGCCAGCAGCCCGAGGGGGGGGCCCCCTCCTACGCAGTATTTT.

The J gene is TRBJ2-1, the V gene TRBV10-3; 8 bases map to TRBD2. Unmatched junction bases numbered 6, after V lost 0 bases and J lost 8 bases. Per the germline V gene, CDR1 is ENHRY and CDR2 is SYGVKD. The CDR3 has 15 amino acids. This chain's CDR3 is CAISESSSGIHEQFF. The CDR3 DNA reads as TGTGCCATCAGTGAGTCTAGTAGCGGGATCCATGAGCAGTTCTTC.

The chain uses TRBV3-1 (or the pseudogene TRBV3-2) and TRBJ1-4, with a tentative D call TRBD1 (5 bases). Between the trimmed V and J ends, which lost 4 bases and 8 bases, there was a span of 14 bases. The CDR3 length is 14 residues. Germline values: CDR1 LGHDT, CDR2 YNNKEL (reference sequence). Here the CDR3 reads CASSPPGRGEKLFF. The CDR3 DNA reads TGTGCCAGCAGCCCCCCGGGACGGGGGGAAAAACTGTTTTTT.

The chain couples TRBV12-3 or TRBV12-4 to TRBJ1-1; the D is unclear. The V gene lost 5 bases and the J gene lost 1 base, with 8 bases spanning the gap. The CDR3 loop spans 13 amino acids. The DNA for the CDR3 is TGTGCCAGCAGTAATGTTCGGAACACTGAAGCTTTCTTT. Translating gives CASSNVRNTEAFF.

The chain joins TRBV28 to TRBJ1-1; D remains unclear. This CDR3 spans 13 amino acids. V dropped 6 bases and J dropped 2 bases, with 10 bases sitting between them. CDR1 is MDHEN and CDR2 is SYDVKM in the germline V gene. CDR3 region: CASSDILNTEAFF. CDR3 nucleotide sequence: TGTGCCAGCAGCGATATACTTAACACTGAAGCTTTCTTT.

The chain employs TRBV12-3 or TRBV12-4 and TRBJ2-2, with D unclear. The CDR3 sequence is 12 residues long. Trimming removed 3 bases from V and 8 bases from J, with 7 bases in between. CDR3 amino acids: CASSLLGGELFF. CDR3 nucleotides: TGTGCCAGCAGTTTGCTAGGAGGGGAGCTGTTTTTT.

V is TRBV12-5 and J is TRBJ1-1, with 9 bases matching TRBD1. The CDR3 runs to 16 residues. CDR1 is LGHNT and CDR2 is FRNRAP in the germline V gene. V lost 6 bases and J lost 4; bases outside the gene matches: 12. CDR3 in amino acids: CASGQLPGQGSTEAFF. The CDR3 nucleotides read TGTGCTAGTGGCCAACTTCCGGGACAGGGTAGCACTGAAGCTTTCTTT.

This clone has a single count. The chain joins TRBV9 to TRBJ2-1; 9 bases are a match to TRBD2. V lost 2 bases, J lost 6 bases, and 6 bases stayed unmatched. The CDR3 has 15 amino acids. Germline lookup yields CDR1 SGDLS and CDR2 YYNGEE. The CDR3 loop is CASSVSRGLANEQFF. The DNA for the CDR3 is TGTGCCAGCAGCGTCAGCCGGGGACTAGCCAATGAGCAGTTCTTC.

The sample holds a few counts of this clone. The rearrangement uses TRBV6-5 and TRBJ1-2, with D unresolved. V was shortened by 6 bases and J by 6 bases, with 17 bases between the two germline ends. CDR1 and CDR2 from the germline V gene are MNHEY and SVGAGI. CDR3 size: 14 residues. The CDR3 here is CASRPSGGEDGYTF. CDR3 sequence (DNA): TGTGCCAGCAGACCCAGCGGAGGAGAAGATGGCTACACCTTC.

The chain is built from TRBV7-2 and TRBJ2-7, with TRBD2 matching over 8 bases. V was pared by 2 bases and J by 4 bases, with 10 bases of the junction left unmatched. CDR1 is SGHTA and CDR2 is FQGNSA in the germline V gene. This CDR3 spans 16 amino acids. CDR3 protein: CASSLFTGGEKYEQYF. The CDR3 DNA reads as TGTGCCAGCAGCTTATTTACGGGGGGGGAGAAATACGAGCAGTACTTC. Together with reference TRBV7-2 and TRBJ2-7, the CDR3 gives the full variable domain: GAGVSQSPSNKVTEKGKDVELRCDPISGHTALYWYRQSLGQGLEFLIYFQGNSAPDKSGLPSDRFSAERTGGSVSTLTIQRTQQEDSAVYLCASSLFTGGEKYEQYFGPGTRLTVT.

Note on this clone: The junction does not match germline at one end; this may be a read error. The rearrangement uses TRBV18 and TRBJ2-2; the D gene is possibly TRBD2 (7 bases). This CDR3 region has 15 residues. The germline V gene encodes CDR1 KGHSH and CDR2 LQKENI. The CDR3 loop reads CASSSSGGNIGELFF. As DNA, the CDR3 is TGTGCCAGCTCAAGTTCGGGGGGCAACATCGGGGAGCTGTTTTTT.

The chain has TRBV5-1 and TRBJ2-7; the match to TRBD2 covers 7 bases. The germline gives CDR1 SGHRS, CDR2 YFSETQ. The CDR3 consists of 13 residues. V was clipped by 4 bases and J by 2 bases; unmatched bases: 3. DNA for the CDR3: TGCGCCAGCAGCGTAGGACTAGCCTACGAGCAGTACTTC. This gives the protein CASSVGLAYEQYF. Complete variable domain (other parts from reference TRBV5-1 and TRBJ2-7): KAGVTQTPRYLIKTRGQQVTLSCSPISGHRSVSWYQQTPGQGLQFLFEYFSETQRNKGNFPGRFSGRQFSNSRSEMNVSTLELGDSALYLCASSVGLAYEQYFGPGTRLTVT.

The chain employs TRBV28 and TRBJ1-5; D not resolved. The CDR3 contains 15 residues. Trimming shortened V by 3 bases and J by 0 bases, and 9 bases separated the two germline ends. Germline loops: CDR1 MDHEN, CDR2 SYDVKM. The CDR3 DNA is TGTGCCAGCAGTTTCTCGGGTTCTAGCAATCAGCCCCAGCATTTT. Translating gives CASSFSGSSNQPQHF.